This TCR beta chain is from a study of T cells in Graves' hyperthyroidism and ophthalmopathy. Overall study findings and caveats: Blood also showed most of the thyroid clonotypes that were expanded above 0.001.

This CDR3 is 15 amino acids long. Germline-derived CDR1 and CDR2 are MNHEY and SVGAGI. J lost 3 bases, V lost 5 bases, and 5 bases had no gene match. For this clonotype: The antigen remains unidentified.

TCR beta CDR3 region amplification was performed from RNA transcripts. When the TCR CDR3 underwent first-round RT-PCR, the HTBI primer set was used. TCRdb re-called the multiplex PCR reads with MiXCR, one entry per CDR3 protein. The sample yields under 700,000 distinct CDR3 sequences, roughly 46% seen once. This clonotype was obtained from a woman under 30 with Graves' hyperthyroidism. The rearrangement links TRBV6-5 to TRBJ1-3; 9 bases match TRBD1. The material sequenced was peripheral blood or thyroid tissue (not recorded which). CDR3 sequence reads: CASSLQGADGNTIYF. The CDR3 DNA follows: TGTGCCAGCAGTCTACAGGGGGCCGATGGAAACACCATATATTTT.